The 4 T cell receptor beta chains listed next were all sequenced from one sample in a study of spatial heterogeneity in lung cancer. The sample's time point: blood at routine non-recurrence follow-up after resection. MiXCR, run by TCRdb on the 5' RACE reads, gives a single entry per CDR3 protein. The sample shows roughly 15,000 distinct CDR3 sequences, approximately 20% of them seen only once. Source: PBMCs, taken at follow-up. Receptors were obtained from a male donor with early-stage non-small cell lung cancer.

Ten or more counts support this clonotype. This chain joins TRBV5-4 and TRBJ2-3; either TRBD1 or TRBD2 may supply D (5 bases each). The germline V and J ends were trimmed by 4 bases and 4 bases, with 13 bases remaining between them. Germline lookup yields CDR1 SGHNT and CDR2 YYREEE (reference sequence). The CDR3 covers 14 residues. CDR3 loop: CASSKGTSADTQYF. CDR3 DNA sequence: TGTGCCAGCAGCAAAGGGACGAGCGCAGATACGCAGTATTTT.

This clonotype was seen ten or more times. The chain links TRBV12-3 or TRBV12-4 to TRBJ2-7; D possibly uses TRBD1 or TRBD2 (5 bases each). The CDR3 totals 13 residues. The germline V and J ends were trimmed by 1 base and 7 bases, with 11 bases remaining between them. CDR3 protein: CASSLGDLGEQYF. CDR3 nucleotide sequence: TGTGCCAGCAGTTTAGGGGACCTAGGGGAGCAGTACTTC.

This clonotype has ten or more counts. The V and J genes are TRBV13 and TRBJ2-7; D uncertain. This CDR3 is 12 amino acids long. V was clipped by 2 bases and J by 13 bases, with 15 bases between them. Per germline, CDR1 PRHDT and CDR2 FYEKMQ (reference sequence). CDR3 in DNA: TGTGCCAGCAGCTTATTTACCGGCAGGAGATACTTC. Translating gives CASSLFTGRRYF.

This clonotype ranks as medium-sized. CDR3 DNA sequence: TGTGCCAGCAGCTTGGGCACCCTGGGAGAGACCCAGTACTTC. It is translated as CASSLGTLGETQYF. This chain joins TRBV11-3 and TRBJ2-5, with D hard to call. The length of the CDR3 is 14 residues. Germline CDR1 reads SGHNT; CDR2 reads YENEEA. Trimming took off 3 bases at V and 4 bases at J, with 12 bases between the two ends.